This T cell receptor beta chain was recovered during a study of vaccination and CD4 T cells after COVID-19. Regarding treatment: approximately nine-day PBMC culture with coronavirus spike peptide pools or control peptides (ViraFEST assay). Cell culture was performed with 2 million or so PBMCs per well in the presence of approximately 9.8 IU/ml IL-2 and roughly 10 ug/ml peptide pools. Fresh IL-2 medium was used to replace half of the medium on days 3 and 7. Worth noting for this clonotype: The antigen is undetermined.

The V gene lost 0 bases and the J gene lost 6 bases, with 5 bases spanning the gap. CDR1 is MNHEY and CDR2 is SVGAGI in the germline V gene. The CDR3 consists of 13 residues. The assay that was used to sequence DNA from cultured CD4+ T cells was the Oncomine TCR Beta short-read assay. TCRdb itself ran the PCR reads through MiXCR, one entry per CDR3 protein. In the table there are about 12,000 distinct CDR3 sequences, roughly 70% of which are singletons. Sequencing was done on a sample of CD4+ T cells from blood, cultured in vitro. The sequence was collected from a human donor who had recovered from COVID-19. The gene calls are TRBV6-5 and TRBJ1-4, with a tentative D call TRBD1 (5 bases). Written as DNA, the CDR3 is TGTGCCAGCAGTTACTCGGGGGATGAAAAACTGTTTTTT. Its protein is CASSYSGDEKLFF.